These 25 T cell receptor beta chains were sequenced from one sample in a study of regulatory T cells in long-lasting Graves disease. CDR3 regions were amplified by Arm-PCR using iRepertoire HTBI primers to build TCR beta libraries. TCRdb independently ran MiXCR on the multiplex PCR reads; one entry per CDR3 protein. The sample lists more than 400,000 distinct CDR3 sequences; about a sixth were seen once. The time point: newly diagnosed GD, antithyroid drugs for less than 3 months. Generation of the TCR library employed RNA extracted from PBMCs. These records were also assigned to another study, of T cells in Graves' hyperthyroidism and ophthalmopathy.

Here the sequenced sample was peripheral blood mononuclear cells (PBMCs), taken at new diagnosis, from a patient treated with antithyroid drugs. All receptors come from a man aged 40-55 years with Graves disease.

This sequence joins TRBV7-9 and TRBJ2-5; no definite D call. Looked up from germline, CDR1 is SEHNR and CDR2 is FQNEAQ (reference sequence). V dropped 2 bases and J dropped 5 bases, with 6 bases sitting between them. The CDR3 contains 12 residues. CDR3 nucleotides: TGTGCCAGCAGCTTAAGATTTGAGACCCAGTACTTC. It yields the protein CASSLRFETQYF.

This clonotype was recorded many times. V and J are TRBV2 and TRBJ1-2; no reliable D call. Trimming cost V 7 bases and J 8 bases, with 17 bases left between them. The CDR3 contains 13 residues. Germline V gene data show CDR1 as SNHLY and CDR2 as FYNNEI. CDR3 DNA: TGTGCCAGCATCTTTGAAAGGGAGGGAGGCTACACCTTC. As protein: CASIFEREGGYTF.

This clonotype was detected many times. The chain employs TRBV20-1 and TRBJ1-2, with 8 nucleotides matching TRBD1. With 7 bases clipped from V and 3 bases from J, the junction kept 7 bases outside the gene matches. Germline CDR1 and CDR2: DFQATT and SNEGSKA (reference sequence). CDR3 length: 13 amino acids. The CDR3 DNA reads TGCAGTGTTCCTACAGGGGGGGACTATGGCTACACCTTC. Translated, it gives CSVPTGGDYGYTF.

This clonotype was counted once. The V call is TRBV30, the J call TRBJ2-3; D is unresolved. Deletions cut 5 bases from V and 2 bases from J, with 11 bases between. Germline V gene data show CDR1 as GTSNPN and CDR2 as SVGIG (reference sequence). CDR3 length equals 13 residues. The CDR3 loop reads CAWRHEYTDTQYF. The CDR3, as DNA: TGTGCCTGGCGGCACGAATACACAGATACGCAGTATTTT. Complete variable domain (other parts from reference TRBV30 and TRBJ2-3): SQTIHQWPATLVQPVGSPLSLECTVEGTSNPNLYWYRQAAGRGLQLLFYSVGIGQISSEVPQNLSASRPQDRQFILSSKKLLLSDSGFYLCAWRHEYTDTQYFGPGTRLTVL.

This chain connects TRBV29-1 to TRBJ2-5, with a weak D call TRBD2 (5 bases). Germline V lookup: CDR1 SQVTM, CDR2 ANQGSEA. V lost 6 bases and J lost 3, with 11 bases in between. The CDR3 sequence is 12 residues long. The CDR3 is CSVRDGKETQYF. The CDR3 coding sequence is TGCAGCGTCCGCGACGGGAAAGAGACCCAGTACTTC.

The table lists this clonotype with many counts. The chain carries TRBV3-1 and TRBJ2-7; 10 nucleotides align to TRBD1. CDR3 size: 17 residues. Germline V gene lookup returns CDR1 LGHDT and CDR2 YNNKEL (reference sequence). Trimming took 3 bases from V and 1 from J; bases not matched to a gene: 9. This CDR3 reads CASSHALTGGLSYEQYF. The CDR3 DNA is TGTGCCAGCAGCCACGCCCTGACAGGGGGCTTATCCTACGAGCAGTACTTC.

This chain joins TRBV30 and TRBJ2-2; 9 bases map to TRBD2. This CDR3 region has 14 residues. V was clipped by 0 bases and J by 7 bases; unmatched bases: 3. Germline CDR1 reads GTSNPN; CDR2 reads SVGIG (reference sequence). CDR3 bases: TGTGCCTGGAGTGTCGGCGGGAGGGGCGGGGAGCTGTTTTTT. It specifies CAWSVGGRGGELFF.

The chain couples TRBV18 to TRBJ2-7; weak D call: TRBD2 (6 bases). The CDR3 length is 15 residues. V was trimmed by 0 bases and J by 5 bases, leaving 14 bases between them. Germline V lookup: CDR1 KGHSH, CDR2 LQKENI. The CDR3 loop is CASSPPDGRIDEQYF. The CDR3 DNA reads TGTGCCAGCTCACCACCGGACGGGAGAATCGACGAGCAGTACTTC.

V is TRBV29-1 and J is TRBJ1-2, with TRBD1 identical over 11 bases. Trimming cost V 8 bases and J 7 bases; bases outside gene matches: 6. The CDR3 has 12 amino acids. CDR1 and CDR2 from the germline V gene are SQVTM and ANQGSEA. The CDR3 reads CSTTGTGGGYTF. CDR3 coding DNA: TGCAGCACCACCGGGACAGGGGGTGGCTACACCTTC.

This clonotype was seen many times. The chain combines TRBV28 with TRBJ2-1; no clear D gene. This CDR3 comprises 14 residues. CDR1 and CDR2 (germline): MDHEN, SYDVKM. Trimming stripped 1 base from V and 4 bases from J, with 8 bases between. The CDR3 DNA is TGTGCCAGCAGTTTATTGCAGGCGTACAATGAGCAGTTCTTC. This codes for CASSLLQAYNEQFF.

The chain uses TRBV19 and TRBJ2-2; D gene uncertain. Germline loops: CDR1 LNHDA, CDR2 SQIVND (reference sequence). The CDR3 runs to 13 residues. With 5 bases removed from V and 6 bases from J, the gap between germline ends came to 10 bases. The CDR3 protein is CASSYHEAGELFF. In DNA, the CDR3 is TGTGCCAGTAGTTACCATGAGGCCGGGGAGCTGTTTTTT.

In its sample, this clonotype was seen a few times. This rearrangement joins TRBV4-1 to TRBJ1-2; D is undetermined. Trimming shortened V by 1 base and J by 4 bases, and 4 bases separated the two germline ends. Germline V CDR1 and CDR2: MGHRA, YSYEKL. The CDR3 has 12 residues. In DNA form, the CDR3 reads TGCGCCAGCAGCCAAGTAGGCTATGGCTACACCTTC. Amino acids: CASSQVGYGYTF.

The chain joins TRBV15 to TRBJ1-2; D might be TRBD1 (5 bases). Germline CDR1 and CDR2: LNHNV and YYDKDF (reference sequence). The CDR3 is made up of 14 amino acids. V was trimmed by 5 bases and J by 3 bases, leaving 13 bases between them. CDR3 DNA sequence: TGTGCCACCAGCTTTGGGGGGAGGGACTATGGCTACACCTTC. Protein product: CATSFGGRDYGYTF.

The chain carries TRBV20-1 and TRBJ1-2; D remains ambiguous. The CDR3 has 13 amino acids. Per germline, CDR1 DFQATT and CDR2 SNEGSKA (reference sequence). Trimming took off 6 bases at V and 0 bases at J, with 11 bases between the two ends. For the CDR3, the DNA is TGCAGTGCCCCCGACCGAGCTAACTATGGCTACACCTTC. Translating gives CSAPDRANYGYTF.

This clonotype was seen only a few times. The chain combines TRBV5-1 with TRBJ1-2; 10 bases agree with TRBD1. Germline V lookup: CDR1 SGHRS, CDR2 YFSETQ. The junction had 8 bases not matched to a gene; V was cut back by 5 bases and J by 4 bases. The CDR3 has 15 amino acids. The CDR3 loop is CASRDGTGELYGYTF. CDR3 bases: TGCGCCAGCAGAGACGGGACAGGGGAACTCTATGGCTACACCTTC.

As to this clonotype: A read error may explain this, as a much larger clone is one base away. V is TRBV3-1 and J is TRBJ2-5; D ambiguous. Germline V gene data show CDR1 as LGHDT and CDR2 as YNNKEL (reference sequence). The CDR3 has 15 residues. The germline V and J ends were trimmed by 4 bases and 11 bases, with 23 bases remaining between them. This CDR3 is CASSLALRILGEQYF. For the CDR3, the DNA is TGTGCCAGCAGCCTGGCGTTGCGGATCTTGGGTGAGCAGTACTTC.

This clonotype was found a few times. CDR3 coding DNA: TGTGCCAGCAGACCGGGACGGATGAATCAGCCCCAGCATTTT. As protein: CASRPGRMNQPQHF. This chain joins TRBV27 and TRBJ1-5; maybe TRBD1 (5 bases). CDR3 length: 14 residues. Trimming stripped 6 bases from V and 4 bases from J, with 13 bases between. Germline assignment: CDR1 MNHEY and CDR2 SMNVEV (reference sequence).

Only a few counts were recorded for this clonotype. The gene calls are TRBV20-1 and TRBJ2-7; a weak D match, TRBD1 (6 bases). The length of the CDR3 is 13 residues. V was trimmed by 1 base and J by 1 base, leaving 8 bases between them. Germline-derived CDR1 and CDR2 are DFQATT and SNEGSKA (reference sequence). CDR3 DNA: TGCAGTGCTAGAGGACAGGATTCCTACGAGCAGTACTTC. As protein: CSARGQDSYEQYF.

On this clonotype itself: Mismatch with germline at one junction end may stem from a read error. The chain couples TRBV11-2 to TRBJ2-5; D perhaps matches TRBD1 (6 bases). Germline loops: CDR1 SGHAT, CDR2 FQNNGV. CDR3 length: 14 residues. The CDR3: CASSANRVGQTQYF. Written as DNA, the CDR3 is TGTGCCAGCAGCGCAAACAGGGTGGGACAAACCCAATACTTC.

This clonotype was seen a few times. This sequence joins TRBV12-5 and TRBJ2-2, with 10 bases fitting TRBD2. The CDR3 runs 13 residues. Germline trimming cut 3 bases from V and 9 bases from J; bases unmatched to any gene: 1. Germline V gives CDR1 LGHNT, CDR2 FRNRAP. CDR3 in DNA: TGTGCTAGTGGTTTAACTAGCGGGAGGGAGCTGTTTTTT. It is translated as CASGLTSGRELFF.

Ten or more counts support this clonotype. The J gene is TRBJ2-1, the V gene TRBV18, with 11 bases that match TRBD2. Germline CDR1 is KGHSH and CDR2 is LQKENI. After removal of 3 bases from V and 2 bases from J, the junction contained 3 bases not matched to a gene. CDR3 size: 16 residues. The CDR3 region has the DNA TGTGCCAGCTCACCCGAGACTAGCGGGACCTACAATGAGCAGTTCTTC. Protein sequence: CASSPETSGTYNEQFF.

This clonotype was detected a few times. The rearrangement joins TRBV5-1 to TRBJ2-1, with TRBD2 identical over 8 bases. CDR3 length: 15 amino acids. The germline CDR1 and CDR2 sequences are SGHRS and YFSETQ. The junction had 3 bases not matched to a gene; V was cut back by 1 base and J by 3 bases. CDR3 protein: CASSLSSGIYNEQFF. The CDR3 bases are TGCGCCAGCAGCTTGAGTAGCGGGATCTACAATGAGCAGTTCTTC.

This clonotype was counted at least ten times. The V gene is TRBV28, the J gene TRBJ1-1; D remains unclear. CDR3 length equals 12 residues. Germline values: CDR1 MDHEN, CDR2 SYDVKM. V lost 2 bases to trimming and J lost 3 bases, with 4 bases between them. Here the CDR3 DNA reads TGTGCCAGCAGTTTAGGTTACACTGAAGCTTTCTTT. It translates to CASSLGYTEAFF.

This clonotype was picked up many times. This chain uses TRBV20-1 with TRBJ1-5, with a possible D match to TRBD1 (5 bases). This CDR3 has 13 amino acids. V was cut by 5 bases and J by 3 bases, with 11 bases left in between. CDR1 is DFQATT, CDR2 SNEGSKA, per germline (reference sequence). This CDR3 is CSARDWNNQPQHF. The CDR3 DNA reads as TGCAGTGCTCGGGACTGGAACAATCAGCCCCAGCATTTT.

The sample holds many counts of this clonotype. CDR3 sequence reads: CASSTDPGLAFNEQFF. CDR3 DNA: TGTGCCAGCAGTACAGATCCGGGACTAGCGTTCAATGAGCAGTTCTTC. The rearrangement joins TRBV27 to TRBJ2-1, with 10 bases aligning to TRBD2. From germline, CDR1 is MNHEY and CDR2 SMNVEV (reference sequence). J was trimmed by 6 bases and V by 5 bases; bases with no gene match: 10. The CDR3 extends over 16 amino acids.